This T cell receptor beta chain was recovered during a study of human thymus T cells. Assay used: immunoSEQ multiplex PCR; TCRdb lists only in-frame clones, some missing. The sample has more than 45,000 clones, nearly 95% seen once. Donors were healthy Finnish babies undergoing corrective operations for congenital heart defects. Germline V CDR1 and CDR2: LGHNA, YNFKEQ. The CDR3 spans 17 residues. V lost 0 bases, J lost 2 bases, and 7 bases stayed unmatched. The receptor's source is a boy under two years old with a congenital heart defect but otherwise immunologically healthy. The sample consisted of blood. The chain joins TRBV4-2 to TRBJ2-7; 10 bases match TRBD2. The DNA of the CDR3 is TGTGCCAGCAGCCAAGATTCAGTAGCGGGAGGCACCTACGAGCAGTACTTC. As protein: CASSQDSVAGGTYEQYF.